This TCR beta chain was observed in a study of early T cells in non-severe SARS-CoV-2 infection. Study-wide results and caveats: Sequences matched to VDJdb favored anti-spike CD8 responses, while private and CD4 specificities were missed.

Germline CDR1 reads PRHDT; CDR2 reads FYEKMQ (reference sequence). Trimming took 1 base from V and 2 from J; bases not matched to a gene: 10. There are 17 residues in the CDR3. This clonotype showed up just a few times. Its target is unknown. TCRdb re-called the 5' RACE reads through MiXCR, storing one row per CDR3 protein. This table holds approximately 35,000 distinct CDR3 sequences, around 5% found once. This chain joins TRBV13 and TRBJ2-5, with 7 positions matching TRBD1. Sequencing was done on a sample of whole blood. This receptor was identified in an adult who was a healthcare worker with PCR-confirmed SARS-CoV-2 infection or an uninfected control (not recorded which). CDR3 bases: TGTGCCAGCAGCTTAGACCACAGGGGAGAAAGGCAAGAGACCCAGTACTTC. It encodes CASSLDHRGERQETQYF.